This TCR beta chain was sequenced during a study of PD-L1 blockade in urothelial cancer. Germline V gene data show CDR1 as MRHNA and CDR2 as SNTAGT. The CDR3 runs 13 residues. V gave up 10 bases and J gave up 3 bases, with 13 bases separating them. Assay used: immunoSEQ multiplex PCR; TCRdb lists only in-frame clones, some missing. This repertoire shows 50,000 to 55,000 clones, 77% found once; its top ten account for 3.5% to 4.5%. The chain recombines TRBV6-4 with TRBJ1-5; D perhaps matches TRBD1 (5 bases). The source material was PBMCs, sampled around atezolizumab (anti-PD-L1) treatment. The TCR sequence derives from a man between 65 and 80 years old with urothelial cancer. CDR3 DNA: TGTGCCACCTCGACAGAACTCAATCAGCCCCAGCATTTT. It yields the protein CATSTELNQPQHF.